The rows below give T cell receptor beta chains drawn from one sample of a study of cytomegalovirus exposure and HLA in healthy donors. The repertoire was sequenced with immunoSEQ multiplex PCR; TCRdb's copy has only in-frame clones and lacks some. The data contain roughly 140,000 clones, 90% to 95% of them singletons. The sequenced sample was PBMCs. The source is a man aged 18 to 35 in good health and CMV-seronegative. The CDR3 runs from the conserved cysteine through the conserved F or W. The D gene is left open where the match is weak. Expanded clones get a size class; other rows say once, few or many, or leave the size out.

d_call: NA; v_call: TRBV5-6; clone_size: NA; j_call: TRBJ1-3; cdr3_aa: CASSLQAGNTIYF; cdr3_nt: TGTGCCAGCAGCTTACAGGCAGGAAACACCATATATTTT
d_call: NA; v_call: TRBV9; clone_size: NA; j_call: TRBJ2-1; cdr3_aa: CASSVATGSSYNEQFF; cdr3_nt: TGTGCCAGCAGCGTAGCTACGGGGAGCTCCTACAATGAGCAGTTCTTC
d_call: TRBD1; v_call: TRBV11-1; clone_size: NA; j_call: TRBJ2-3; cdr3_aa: CASSSQGLDTQYF; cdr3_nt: TGTGCCAGCAGTTCACAGGGGTTGGATACGCAGTATTTT
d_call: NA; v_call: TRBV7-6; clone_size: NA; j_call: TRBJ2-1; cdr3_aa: CASSSPTLATEQFF; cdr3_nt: TGTGCCAGCAGCTCCCCGACACTGGCCACTGAGCAGTTCTTC
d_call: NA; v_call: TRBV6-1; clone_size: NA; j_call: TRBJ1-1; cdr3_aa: CASSGGRGGLISEAFF; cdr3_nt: TGTGCCAGCAGTGGGGGACGGGGGGGCCTCATTTCCGAAGCTTTCTTT
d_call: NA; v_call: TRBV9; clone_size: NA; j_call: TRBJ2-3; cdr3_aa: CASSVGRGVTTDTQYF; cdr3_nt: TGTGCCAGCAGCGTAGGGCGGGGTGTTACGACAGATACGCAGTATTTT
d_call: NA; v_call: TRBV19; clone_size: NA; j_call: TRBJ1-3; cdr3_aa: CASSILKDSGNTIYF; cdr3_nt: TGTGCCAGTAGTATCCTTAAGGACAGTGGAAACACCATATATTTT
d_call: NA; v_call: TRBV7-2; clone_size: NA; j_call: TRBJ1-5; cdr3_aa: CASSLNRGISQPQHF; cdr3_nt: TGTGCCAGCAGCTTAAACCGGGGGATCAGTCAGCCCCAGCATTTT
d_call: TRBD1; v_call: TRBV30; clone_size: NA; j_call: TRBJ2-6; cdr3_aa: CAWSVPRWDRGPQGANVLTF; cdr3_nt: TGTGCCTGGAGTGTACCTCGGTGGGACAGGGGGCCTCAAGGGGCCAACGTCCTGACTTTC
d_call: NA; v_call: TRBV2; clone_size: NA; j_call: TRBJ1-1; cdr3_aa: CASQGPSAFF; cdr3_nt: TGTGCCAGCCAGGGTCCGTCAGCTTTCTTT
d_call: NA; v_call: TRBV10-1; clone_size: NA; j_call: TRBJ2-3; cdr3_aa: CASSGGLVRDTQYF; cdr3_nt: TGCGCCAGCAGTGGCGGGCTAGTTCGGGATACGCAGTATTTT
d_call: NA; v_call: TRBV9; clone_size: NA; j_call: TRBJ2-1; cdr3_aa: CASSVAISYGQFF; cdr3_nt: TGTGCCAGCAGCGTAGCTATTAGCTATGGGCAGTTCTTC
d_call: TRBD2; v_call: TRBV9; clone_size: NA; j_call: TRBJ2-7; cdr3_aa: CASSPGLAGGPLPYEQYF; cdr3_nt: TGTGCCAGCAGCCCCGGACTAGCGGGGGGCCCACTTCCCTACGAGCAGTACTTC
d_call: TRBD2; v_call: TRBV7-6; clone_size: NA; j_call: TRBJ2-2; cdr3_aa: CASSNGLAGGPVVGELFF; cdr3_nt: TGTGCCAGCAGCAACGGACTAGCGGGAGGGCCGGTGGTCGGGGAGCTGTTTTTT
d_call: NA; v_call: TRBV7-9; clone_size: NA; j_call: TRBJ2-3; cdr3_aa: CASSLAGTLIRTDTQYF; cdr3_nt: TGTGCCAGCAGCTTAGCAGGGACACTGATCCGCACAGATACGCAGTATTTT
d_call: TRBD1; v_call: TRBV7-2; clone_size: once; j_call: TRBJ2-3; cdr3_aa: CASSLPDRAKDTQYF; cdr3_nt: TGTGCCAGCAGCTTACCAGACAGGGCCAAAGATACGCAGTATTTT
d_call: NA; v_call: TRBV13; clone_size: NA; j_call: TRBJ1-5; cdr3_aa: CASSLGQGGNQPQHF; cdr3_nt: TGTGCCAGCAGCTTAGGACAGGGTGGCAATCAGCCCCAGCATTTT
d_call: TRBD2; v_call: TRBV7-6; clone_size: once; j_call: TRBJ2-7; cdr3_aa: CASSPGLSYEQYF; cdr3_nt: TGTGCCAGCAGCCCGGGACTATCCTACGAGCAGTACTTC
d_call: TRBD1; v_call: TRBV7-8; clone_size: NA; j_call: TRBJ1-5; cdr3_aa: CASSWGDRNQPQHF; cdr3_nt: TGTGCCAGCAGCTGGGGGGACAGGAATCAGCCCCAGCATTTT
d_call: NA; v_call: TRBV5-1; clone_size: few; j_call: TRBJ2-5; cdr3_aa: CASSLRGLGVETQYF; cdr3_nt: TGCGCCAGCAGCTTACGGGGACTGGGGGTAGAGACCCAGTACTTC
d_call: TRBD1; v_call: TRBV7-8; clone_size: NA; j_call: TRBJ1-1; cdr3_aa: CASSSTGGLNTEAFF; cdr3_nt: TGTGCCAGCAGCTCTACAGGGGGTTTGAACACTGAAGCTTTCTTT
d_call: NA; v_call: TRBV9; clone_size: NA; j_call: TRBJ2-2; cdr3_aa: CASSQLDPRPGELFF; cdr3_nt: TGTGCCAGCAGTCAATTAGATCCCAGGCCCGGGGAGCTGTTTTTT
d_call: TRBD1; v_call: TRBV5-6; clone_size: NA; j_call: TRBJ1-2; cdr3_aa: CASSWTGTGSGYTF; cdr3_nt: TGTGCCAGCAGCTGGACCGGGACAGGGAGCGGCTACACCTTC
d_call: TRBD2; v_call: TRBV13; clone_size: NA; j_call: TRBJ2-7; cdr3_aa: CASSQTGGTYEQYF; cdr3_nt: TGTGCCAGCAGCCAGACGGGGGGAACCTACGAGCAGTACTTC
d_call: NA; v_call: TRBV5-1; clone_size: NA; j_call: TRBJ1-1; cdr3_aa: CASSPRGGSWSTEAFF; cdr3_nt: TGCGCCAGCAGCCCAAGGGGGGGGTCCTGGTCCACTGAAGCTTTCTTT
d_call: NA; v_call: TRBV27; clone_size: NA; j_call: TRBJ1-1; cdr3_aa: CASSFRISSGGREAFF; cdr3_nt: TGTGCCAGCAGTTTTAGGATCTCAAGCGGAGGACGAGAAGCTTTCTTT
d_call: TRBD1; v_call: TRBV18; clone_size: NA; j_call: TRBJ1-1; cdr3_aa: CASSPRSGTGGGTEAFF; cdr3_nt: TGTGCCAGCTCACCAAGGTCCGGGACAGGGGGAGGCACTGAAGCTTTCTTT
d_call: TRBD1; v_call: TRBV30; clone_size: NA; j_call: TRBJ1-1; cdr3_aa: CAWSRTGYNTEAFF; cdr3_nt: TGTGCCTGGAGCCGGACAGGGTATAACACTGAAGCTTTCTTT
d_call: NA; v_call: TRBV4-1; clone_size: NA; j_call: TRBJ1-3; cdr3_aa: CASSQDSQPGSGNTIYF; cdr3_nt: TGCGCCAGCAGCCAAGATAGCCAGCCCGGTTCTGGAAACACCATATATTTT
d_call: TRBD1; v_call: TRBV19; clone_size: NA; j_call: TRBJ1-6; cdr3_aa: CASIEGTGINSPLHF; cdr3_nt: TGTGCCAGTATTGAGGGGACAGGAATTAATTCACCCCTCCACTTT
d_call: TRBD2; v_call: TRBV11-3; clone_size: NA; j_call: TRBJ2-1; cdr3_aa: CASSFNPLSGSLGEQFF; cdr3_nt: TGTGCCAGCAGCTTCAACCCCCTTAGCGGGAGCCTGGGTGAGCAGTTCTTC
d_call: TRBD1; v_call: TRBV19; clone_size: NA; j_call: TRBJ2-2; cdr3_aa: CASSPIGQGAFANTGELFF; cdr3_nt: TGTGCCAGTAGTCCGATAGGACAGGGGGCTTTTGCGAACACCGGGGAGCTGTTTTTT
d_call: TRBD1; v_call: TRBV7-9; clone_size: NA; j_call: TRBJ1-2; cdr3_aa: CASSLDRKSYGYTF; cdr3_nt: TGTGCCAGCAGCCTGGACAGGAAAAGCTATGGCTACACCTTC
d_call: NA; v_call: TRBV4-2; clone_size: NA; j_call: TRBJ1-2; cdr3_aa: CASSSDSLNYGYTF; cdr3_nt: TGTGCCAGCAGCTCGGACAGCCTTAACTATGGCTACACCTTC
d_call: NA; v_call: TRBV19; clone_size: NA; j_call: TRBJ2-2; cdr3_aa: CASSIQSNTGELFF; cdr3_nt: TGTGCCAGTAGTATTCAATCGAACACCGGGGAGCTGTTTTTT
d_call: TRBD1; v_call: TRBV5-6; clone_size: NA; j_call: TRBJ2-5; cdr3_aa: CASSLGQGTQYF; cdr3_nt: TGTGCCAGCAGCTTGGGACAGGGGACCCAGTACTTC
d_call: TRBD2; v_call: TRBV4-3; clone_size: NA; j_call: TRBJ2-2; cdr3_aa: CASSQDFGLAGSLNTGELFF; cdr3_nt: TGCGCCAGCAGCCAAGATTTCGGACTAGCGGGAAGCTTGAACACCGGGGAGCTGTTTTTT
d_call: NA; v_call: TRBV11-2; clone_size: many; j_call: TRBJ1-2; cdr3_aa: CASSSLMGQQYGYTF; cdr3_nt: TGTGCCAGCAGCTCCTTGATGGGGCAGCAGTATGGCTACACCTTC
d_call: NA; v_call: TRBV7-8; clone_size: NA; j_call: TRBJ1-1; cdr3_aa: CASSFPMNTEAFF; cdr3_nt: TGTGCCAGCAGCTTCCCCATGAACACTGAAGCTTTCTTT
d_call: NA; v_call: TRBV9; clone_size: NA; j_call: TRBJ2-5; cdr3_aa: CASSVGPLGLRETQYF; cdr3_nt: TGTGCCAGCAGCGTAGGCCCCCTAGGCCTCCGGGAGACCCAGTACTTC
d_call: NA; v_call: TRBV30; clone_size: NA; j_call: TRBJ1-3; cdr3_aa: CALREAGNTIYF; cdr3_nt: TGTGCCTTAAGGGAGGCTGGAAACACCATATATTTT
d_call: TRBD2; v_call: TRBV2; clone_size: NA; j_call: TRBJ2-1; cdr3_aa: CASSEAGRRGSNEQFF; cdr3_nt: TGTGCCAGCAGTGAAGCCGGGAGGCGGGGGAGCAATGAGCAGTTCTTC
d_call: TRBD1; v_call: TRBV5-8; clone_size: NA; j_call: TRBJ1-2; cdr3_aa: CASSLGDRVNYGYTF; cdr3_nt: TGTGCCAGCAGCTTGGGGGACAGGGTTAACTATGGCTACACCTTC
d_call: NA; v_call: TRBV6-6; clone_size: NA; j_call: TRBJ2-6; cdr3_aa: CASSGGQPSGANVLTF; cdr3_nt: TGTGCCAGCAGTGGCGGACAGCCCTCTGGGGCCAACGTCCTGACTTTC
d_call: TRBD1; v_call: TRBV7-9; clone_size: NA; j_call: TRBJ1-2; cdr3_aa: CASSLIEQGYGYTF; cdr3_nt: TGTGCCAGCAGCCTAATAGAACAGGGGTATGGCTACACCTTC
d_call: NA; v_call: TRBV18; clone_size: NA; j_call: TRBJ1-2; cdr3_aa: CASSPPEDTDYGYTF; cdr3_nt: TGTGCCAGCTCACCACCTGAGGACACTGACTATGGCTACACCTTC
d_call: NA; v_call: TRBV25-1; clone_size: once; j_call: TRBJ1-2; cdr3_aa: CASKDGQTPETWGYTF; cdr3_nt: TGTGCCAGTAAAGACGGACAGACCCCTGAAACTTGGGGCTACACCTTC
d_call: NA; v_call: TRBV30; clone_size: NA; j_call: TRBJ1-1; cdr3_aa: CAWSYTRGKTEAFF; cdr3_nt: TGTGCCTGGAGTTACACCAGGGGTAAGACTGAAGCTTTCTTT
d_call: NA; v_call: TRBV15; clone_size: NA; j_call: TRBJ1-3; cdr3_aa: CATSRIQGIGNTIYF; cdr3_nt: TGTGCCACCAGCAGAATACAGGGAATCGGAAACACCATATATTTT
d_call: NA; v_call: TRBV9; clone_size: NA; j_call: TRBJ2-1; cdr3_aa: CASSVVPGAYNEQFF; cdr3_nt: TGTGCCAGCAGCGTAGTTCCCGGAGCCTACAATGAGCAGTTCTTC
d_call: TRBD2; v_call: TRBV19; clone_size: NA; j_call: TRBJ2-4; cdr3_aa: CASSIHTGLAGGQGAKNIQYF; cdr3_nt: TGTGCCAGTAGTATTCATACGGGACTAGCGGGAGGCCAGGGGGCCAAAAACATTCAGTACTTC
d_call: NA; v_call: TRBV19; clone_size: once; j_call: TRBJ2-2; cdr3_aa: CASSITRDTGELFF; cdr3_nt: TGTGCCAGTAGTATAACCCGAGACACCGGGGAGCTGTTTTTT
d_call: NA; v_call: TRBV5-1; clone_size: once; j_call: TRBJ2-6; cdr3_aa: CASQEGWTGANVLTF; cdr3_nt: TGCGCCAGCCAGGAGGGGTGGACTGGGGCCAACGTCCTGACTTTC
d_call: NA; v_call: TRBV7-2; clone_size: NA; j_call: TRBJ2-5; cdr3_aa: CASSLSFGQGQETQYF; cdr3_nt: TGTGCCAGCAGCTTAAGTTTTGGGCAGGGTCAAGAGACCCAGTACTTC
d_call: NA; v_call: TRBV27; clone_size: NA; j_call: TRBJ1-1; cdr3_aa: CASSPTQDSGFLPMNTEAFF; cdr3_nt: TGTGCCAGCAGCCCAACGCAAGACTCAGGGTTCCTCCCGATGAACACTGAAGCTTTCTTT